Sequencing of this TCR beta chain was carried out in a study of cytomegalovirus exposure and HLA in healthy donors. The PCR made use of 60 Vbeta and 13 Jbeta primers. Generated by immunoSEQ multiplex PCR, the TCRdb table keeps only in-frame clones and is missing some. The repertoire includes about 120,000 clones, around 78% of them detected once, and 3.3% sits in the top ten. With regard to this clone: As yet, its antigen is unknown.

Study conclusions and caveats: The only immune exposure information that was available was CMV serostatus. TCR beta V- and J-gene trimming was later associated with a missense DCLRE1C variant. It emerged from a later analysis that several of the most significant clusters appeared to be linked to common viral pathogens.

V was trimmed by 0 bases and J by 0 bases, leaving 12 bases between them. CDR1 is SGHVS and CDR2 is FNYEAQ in the germline V gene. The CDR3 totals 17 residues. Among the donors, all were healthy bone marrow donors. The chain is built from TRBV7-6 and TRBJ2-1; no clear D gene. This clonotype originated in a woman aged 25 to 39 in good health and CMV-seropositive. Material for sequencing was PBMCs. CDR3 sequence reads: CASSLAGHTDSYNEQFF. Written as DNA, the CDR3 is TGTGCCAGCAGCTTAGCTGGTCATACTGACTCCTACAATGAGCAGTTCTTC.